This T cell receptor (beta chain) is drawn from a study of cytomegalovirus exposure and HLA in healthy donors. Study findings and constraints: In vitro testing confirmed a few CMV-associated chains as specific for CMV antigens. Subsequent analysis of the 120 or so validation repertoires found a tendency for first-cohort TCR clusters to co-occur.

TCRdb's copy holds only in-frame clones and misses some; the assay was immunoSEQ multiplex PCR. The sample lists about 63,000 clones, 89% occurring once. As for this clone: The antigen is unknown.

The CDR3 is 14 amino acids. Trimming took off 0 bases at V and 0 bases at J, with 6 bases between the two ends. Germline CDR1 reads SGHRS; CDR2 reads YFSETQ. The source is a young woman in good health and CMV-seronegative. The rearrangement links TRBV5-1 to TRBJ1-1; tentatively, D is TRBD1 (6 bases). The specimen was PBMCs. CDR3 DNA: TGCGCCAGCAGCTTGGGACAGGTGAACACTGAAGCTTTCTTT. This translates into CASSLGQVNTEAFF.